This is a list of T cell receptor beta chains from one sample in a study of blood T cell repertoires in COVID-19. The table came from immunoSEQ multiplex PCR; TCRdb's copy has only in-frame clones and leaves some out. The sample has around 250,000 clones, 85% to 90% seen once. The sample comprised peripheral blood. These receptor sequences come from a woman in her thirties or forties who had recovered from COVID-19. Each CDR3 is given with its conserved first and last residue.

TRBV7-9	TRBJ1-2	CASSLFQSNYGYTF
TRBV19	TRBJ1-1	CASTVQGPTYEAFF
TRBV5-4	TRBJ1-2	CASSLKGVYGYTF
TRBV7-8	TRBJ1-4	CASRLAGPNEKLFF
TRBV10-1	TRBJ2-5	CASSEGQGGGQETQYF
TRBV10-1	TRBJ2-1	CASSESKGLAGINEQFF
TRBV12-3/TRBV12-4	TRBJ2-5	CASMPGGQETQYF
TRBV3-1/TRBV3-2	TRBJ2-3	CASSQLDTDTQYF
TRBV2	TRBJ1-6	CARRDSRGYNSPLHF
TRBV28	TRBJ1-5	CASSLTGFQPQHF
TRBV7-3	TRBJ2-3	CASSSRIGGAQYF
TRBV21-1	TRBJ2-5	CASSTVTGGRGNGEETQYF
TRBV5-5	TRBJ2-1	CASSLAGGEEQFF
TRBV6-4	TRBJ1-1	CASSDGTGGNTEAFF
TRBV9	TRBJ2-5	CASSVAVGLVSQETQYF
TRBV11-2	TRBJ1-2	CASSLDWNSGYGYTF
TRBV10-3	TRBJ1-1	CAIRQPTLDTEAFF
TRBV21-1	TRBJ1-1	CASSSHRAGQGKKAFF
TRBV5-1	TRBJ2-3	CASSLVAGGDTQYF
TRBV12-3/TRBV12-4	TRBJ1-1	CASSLTGSTEAFF
TRBV9	TRBJ2-7	CASSVETGTGVGYEQYF
TRBV11-2	TRBJ2-1	CASSLASGVDFEQFF
TRBV5-5	TRBJ2-1	CASSPRLAGGQRVNEQFF
TRBV28	TRBJ1-4	CASSSGNRAAEKLFF
TRBV5-1	TRBJ2-3	CASSSLTSTDTQYF
TRBV5-5	TRBJ2-7	CASSQTYEQYF
TRBV30	TRBJ1-1	CAWSGQGQIEAFF
TRBV5-1	TRBJ2-5	CASSQNLQGSGETQYF
TRBV7-9	TRBJ1-5	CASSDDREDQPQHF
TRBV5-6	TRBJ1-1	CASSFFTGGFNTEAFF
TRBV5-1	TRBJ1-4	CASSLAPQGLNEKLFF
TRBV3-1/TRBV3-2	TRBJ1-2	CASSPGTDTNYGYTF
TRBV29-1	TRBJ2-7	CSVGTSGDYEQYF
TRBV2	TRBJ2-2	CASSDGGLAPGTGELFF
TRBV6-4	TRBJ1-1	CASSAQGKTEAFF
TRBV2	TRBJ2-2	CASTRDRGGIRELFF
TRBV6-5	TRBJ2-5	CASSLRQETQYF
TRBV19	TRBJ2-2	CASSKRDRSGELFF
TRBV10-1	TRBJ1-6	CASSLGVGSPLHF
TRBV20-1	TRBJ2-3	CSASPSGRAADTQYF
TRBV4-2	TRBJ2-2	CASSQADRGGTGELFF
TRBV2	TRBJ1-2	CASSEGGLYTF